This T cell receptor beta chain is drawn from a study of OX40 agonist ivuxolimab in advanced cancers. Study at large: The dose-escalation cohort was about 86% male, with a mean age of around 60 years, ranging about 20 to 79.

Profiled with immunoSEQ multiplex PCR; TCRdb holds only in-frame clones, not every one. The sample has tens of thousands of clones; around 85% are singletons. Germline lookup yields CDR1 MRHNA and CDR2 SNTAGT. This CDR3 has 12 amino acids. Trimming shortened V by 2 bases and J by 6 bases, and 6 bases separated the two germline ends. The sequence derives from an adult with an advanced solid tumor such as melanoma, head and neck, liver or kidney cancer. The material sequenced was CD4+ or CD8+ T cells sorted from blood, taken in a trial of the OX40 agonist ivuxolimab. J is TRBJ2-3 and V is TRBV6-4; D possibly corresponds to TRBD2 (5 bases). In nucleotides, the CDR3 is TGTGCCAGCAGTGACGGGGAGGATACGCAGTATTTT. It codes for CASSDGEDTQYF.